The rows below give T cell receptor beta chains drawn from one sample of a study of blood T cell repertoires in COVID-19. Repertoires were generated with immunoSEQ multiplex PCR, while TCRdb's copy carries only in-frame clones and drops some. Among roughly 220,000 clones, approximately 80% were seen once, and the ten largest hold under 1.5%. The sequenced sample consisted of PBMCs or T cells enriched from blood (not recorded which). All receptors derive from a woman in her thirties or forties with acute COVID-19. The CDR3 runs from the conserved cysteine through the conserved F or W. Fields, in order: J gene, clone size, D gene, V gene, CDR3 protein, CDR3 DNA. A D gene is named only where the DNA matches it firmly. Only part of the rows carry a size: once, few, many, or a class if the clone is expanded.

TRBJ2-3 | NA | TRBD2 | TRBV7-2 | CASSLVGTAGVDTQYF | TGTGCCAGCAGCTTAGTCGGTACAGCGGGAGTGGATACGCAGTATTTT
TRBJ2-1 | NA | NA | TRBV5-6 | CASSLGQYYNEQFF | TGTGCCAGCAGCTTGGGGCAGTACTACAATGAGCAGTTCTTC
TRBJ1-1 | once | NA | TRBV27 | CASSLLLGGATEAFF | TGTGCCAGCAGTTTATTATTAGGAGGGGCAACTGAAGCTTTCTTT
TRBJ2-7 | NA | TRBD2 | TRBV9 | CASSVGLAVSEQYF | TGTGCCAGCAGCGTAGGGCTAGCGGTGAGCGAGCAGTACTTC
TRBJ1-3 | NA | NA | TRBV7-9 | CASSSREAGNTIYF | TGTGCCAGCAGCTCCAGGGAGGCTGGAAACACCATATATTTT
TRBJ2-5 | NA | TRBD2 | TRBV3-1/TRBV3-2 | CASSQATSGETQYF | TGTGCCAGCAGCCAAGCGACTAGCGGAGAGACCCAGTACTTC
TRBJ1-1 | NA | NA | TRBV28 | CASRRTPGTAFF | TGTGCCAGCAGGCGGACACCTGGGACTGCTTTCTTT
TRBJ2-7 | NA | TRBD1 | TRBV3-1/TRBV3-2 | CASSQGEGTGGEQYF | TGTGCCAGCAGCCAAGGGGAAGGGACAGGGGGGGAGCAGTACTTC
TRBJ1-1 | NA | TRBD1 | TRBV28 | CASRRDYHRGKNTEAFF | TGTGCCAGCAGGAGGGACTACCACAGGGGGAAGAACACTGAAGCTTTCTTT
TRBJ2-3 | NA | TRBD2 | TRBV5-1 | CASSLAPGGPPDTQYF | TGCGCCAGCAGCTTGGCCCCGGGGGGGCCTCCAGATACGCAGTATTTT
TRBJ2-1 | NA | TRBD2 | TRBV15 | CATSEQGVGTSSYNEQFF | TGTGCCACCAGTGAACAGGGAGTTGGGACTAGCTCCTACAATGAGCAGTTCTTC
TRBJ1-2 | NA | TRBD1 | TRBV25-1 | CASSERTGGYGYTF | TGTGCCAGCAGTGAGCGAACAGGGGGCTATGGCTACACCTTC
TRBJ2-2 | NA | NA | TRBV7-2 | CASSSVAGAGGELFF | TGTGCCAGCAGCTCCGTTGCGGGGGCTGGCGGGGAGCTGTTTTTT
TRBJ1-2 | once | NA | TRBV29-1 | CSAAQQGANGYTF | TGCAGCGCCGCCCAACAGGGCGCTAATGGCTACACCTTC
TRBJ2-2 | NA | TRBD2 | TRBV4-1 | CASSQARGLLAANTGELFF | TGCGCCAGCAGCCAAGCCCGAGGCCTACTAGCGGCGAACACCGGGGAGCTGTTTTTT
TRBJ2-5 | NA | TRBD2 | TRBV4-1 | CASSQDLGLAGGAETQYF | TGCGCCAGCAGCCAAGACCTCGGGCTAGCGGGAGGAGCGGAGACCCAGTACTTC
TRBJ2-1 | NA | TRBD2 | TRBV9 | CASSVVSGGSEQFF | TGTGCCAGCAGCGTAGTTAGCGGGGGGAGTGAGCAGTTCTTC
TRBJ2-2 | NA | NA | TRBV2 | CASLASPNTGELFF | TGTGCCAGCCTAGCCTCACCGAACACCGGGGAGCTGTTTTTT
TRBJ1-2 | NA | TRBD1 | TRBV9 | CASSVTPGLQGDGYTF | TGTGCCAGCAGCGTAACACCGGGGCTCCAGGGGGATGGCTACACCTTC
TRBJ1-3 | NA | NA | TRBV11-2 | CASSWISYRPSSGNTIYF | TGTGCCAGCAGCTGGATTTCATACAGGCCTAGCTCTGGAAACACCATATATTTT
TRBJ1-6 | NA | NA | TRBV7-2 | CASSLAPGKYGSPLHF | TGTGCCAGCAGCTTAGCGCCGGGGAAATATGGTTCACCCCTCCACTTT
TRBJ2-5 | NA | TRBD1 | TRBV28 | CASNPGTGGAETQYF | TGTGCCAGCAACCCCGGGACAGGGGGCGCGGAGACCCAGTACTTC